Below are 14 T cell receptor beta chains sequenced from a single sample in a study of blood T cells in healthy people across ages. The authors ran a second PCR of roughly 6 to 12 cycles using a sample-barcoded 5' primer and a J-beta primer mix. TCRdb fed the 5' RACE reads into MiXCR, producing one record per CDR3 protein. This sample carries some 730,000 distinct CDR3 sequences, about 20% of them seen once, and the ten largest clones take about 20%. Sequencing input: blood. These receptors were obtained from an older man in good health.

V and J are TRBV12-3 or TRBV12-4 and TRBJ1-4, with D unclear. The V end lost 6 bases, the J end lost 8 bases, and 10 bases lay between the germline ends. CDR3 length: 12 amino acids. The DNA for the CDR3 is TGTGCCAGCAGGGCAGAGACAGAAAAACTGTTTTTT. Its translation is CASRAETEKLFF.

This clonotype showed up many times. The rearrangement uses TRBV12-3 or TRBV12-4 and TRBJ2-5, with D maybe TRBD2 (5 bases). V lost 0 bases, J lost 5 bases, and 16 bases lay in between. The CDR3 is 16 amino acids. DNA of the CDR3: TGTGCCAGCAGTTTAGCAAGCGCACAAAGAGGGGAGACCCAGTACTTC. Translation: CASSLASAQRGETQYF.

This clonotype was observed a few times. The V and J genes are TRBV20-1 and TRBJ2-7, with 8 nucleotides matching TRBD1. V gave up 8 bases and J gave up 3 bases; unmatched junction bases: 9. CDR3 length equals 13 residues. Per germline, CDR1 DFQATT and CDR2 SNEGSKA (reference sequence). The CDR3 protein is CSTEDRALYEQYF. CDR3 nucleotides: TGCAGTACTGAGGACAGGGCGCTCTACGAGCAGTACTTC.

The chain links TRBV27 to TRBJ2-3, with D perhaps assigned TRBD1 or TRBD2 (5 bases each). The length of the CDR3 is 18 residues. The germline V gene encodes CDR1 MNHEY and CDR2 SMNVEV (reference sequence). Trimming shortened V by 5 bases and J by 6 bases, and 27 bases separated the two germline ends. The CDR3 DNA reads TGTGCCAGCAGTGCACGTTCGGGACGGCGAGGTATTGAGGATACGCAGTATTTT. Translating it yields CASSARSGRRGIEDTQYF.

The gene calls are TRBV3-1 and TRBJ2-5; 9 bases fit TRBD2. The V gene's germline CDR1 is LGHDT and CDR2 YNNKEL (reference sequence). V lost 0 bases and J lost 4; bases outside the gene matches: 6. The CDR3 is 16 residues long. CDR3 DNA sequence: TGTGCCAGCAGCCAAGATATGCTAGCGGGAAGAGAGACCCAGTACTTC. Encoded protein: CASSQDMLAGRETQYF.

This clonotype was counted only a few times. The gene calls are TRBV29-1 and TRBJ2-2; D unresolved. V was shortened by 8 bases and J by 4 bases, with 5 bases between the two germline ends. CDR3 length equals 10 residues. The germline CDR1 and CDR2 sequences are SQVTM and ANQGSEA. The CDR3 reads CSPVTGELFF. The CDR3 DNA follows: TGCAGCCCGGTCACCGGGGAGCTGTTTTTT.

The V call is TRBV29-1, the J call TRBJ2-5; the D gene is possibly TRBD1 (6 bases). The CDR3 totals 14 residues. Germline V gene lookup returns CDR1 SQVTM and CDR2 ANQGSEA. The V end lost 1 base, the J end lost 5 bases, and 14 bases lay between the germline ends. The CDR3 DNA reads as TGCAGCGTTGAAGGAGGCAGGGGCCAGGAGACCCAGTACTTC. It codes for CSVEGGRGQETQYF.

This sequence joins TRBV14 and TRBJ2-3, with a weak D call TRBD1 (6 bases). Looked up from germline, CDR1 is SGHDN and CDR2 is FVKESK. The V end was cut by 8 bases, the J end by 8 bases, with 17 bases between. CDR3 length equals 13 residues. The CDR3 spells CASGRGYPGTQYF. CDR3 DNA sequence: TGTGCCAGCGGCAGGGGATATCCTGGTACGCAGTATTTT.

This clonotype showed up just a few times. The chain joins TRBV7-2 to TRBJ2-4; 8 bases are a match to TRBD1. The CDR3 has 18 amino acids. V was pared by 5 bases and J by 11 bases, with 23 bases of the junction left unmatched. The germline CDR1 and CDR2 sequences are SGHTA and FQGNSA. CDR3 protein: CASSPDRAALMLSPVQYF. CDR3 sequence (DNA): TGTGCCAGCAGCCCGGACAGGGCCGCCCTTATGCTCTCCCCCGTTCAGTACTTC.

The V gene is TRBV7-9, the J gene TRBJ2-7; 9 nucleotides align to TRBD2. CDR3 length: 13 amino acids. Germline values: CDR1 SEHNR, CDR2 FQNEAQ (reference sequence). Germline trimming cut 4 bases from V and 2 bases from J; bases unmatched to any gene: 0. CDR3 region: CASSWTSAYEQYF. In DNA, the CDR3 is TGTGCCAGCAGCTGGACTAGCGCCTACGAGCAGTACTTC.

As to this clonotype: Its ends do not fully match the called genes, so a read error is possible. CDR3 region: CASSQYTYTEQFF. As DNA, the CDR3 is TGTGCCAGCAGCCAATATACCTACACTGAGCAGTTCTTC. The V call is TRBV6-6, the J call TRBJ2-1; D is ambiguous. The V gene's germline CDR1 is MNHNY and CDR2 SVGAGI (reference sequence). The CDR3 covers 13 residues.

This clonotype was seen a few times. V and J are TRBV5-1 and TRBJ1-4; tentatively, D is TRBD1 (5 bases). The CDR3 totals 15 residues. V lost 0 bases to trimming and J lost 7 bases, with 13 bases between them. Germline V gene sequence: CDR1 SGHRS, CDR2 YFSETQ. The CDR3 spells CASSLEVGTSEKLFF. The CDR3, as DNA: TGCGCCAGCAGCTTGGAAGTTGGGACCTCTGAAAAACTGTTTTTT.

This clonotype was counted between two and nine times. The chain employs TRBV27 and TRBJ2-7, with TRBD2 matching 12 bases. This CDR3 contains 17 residues. The V gene end was trimmed by 2 bases and the J gene end by 0 bases; junction bases not matched to a gene: 5. The V gene's germline CDR1 is MNHEY and CDR2 SMNVEV (reference sequence). The CDR3 spells CASSLKVGLAGSYEQYV. Written as DNA, the CDR3 is TGTGCCAGCAGTTTAAAAGTGGGACTAGCGGGCTCCTACGAGCAGTACGTC.

This clonotype was seen a few times. V is TRBV12-3 or TRBV12-4 and J is TRBJ1-4; no definite D call. This CDR3 contains 15 residues. The V end lost 1 base, the J end lost 4 bases, and 10 bases lay between the germline ends. CDR3 sequence (DNA): TGTGCCAGCAGTTTAGAAGCAGGCCTTAATGAAAAACTGTTTTTT. Protein sequence: CASSLEAGLNEKLFF.